The following is a T cell receptor beta chain sequence with its context. Germline values: CDR1 SEHNR, CDR2 FQNEAQ (reference sequence). CDR3 size: 17 residues. Trimming took 1 base from V and 0 from J, leaving 12 bases between them. The sample belongs to a study of OX40 agonist ivuxolimab in advanced cancers. The repertoire was sequenced with immunoSEQ multiplex PCR; TCRdb's copy has only in-frame clones and lacks some. This table has roughly 40,000 clones, 65% to 85% appearing once. The input for sequencing was CD4+ or CD8+ T cells sorted from blood, taken in a trial of the OX40 agonist ivuxolimab. V gene TRBV7-9 combines with J gene TRBJ2-2, with D perhaps matching TRBD2 (6 bases). The sequence was collected from an adult with an advanced solid tumor such as melanoma, head and neck, liver or kidney cancer. The CDR3 protein is CASSLVSAGPNTGELFF. CDR3 in DNA: TGTGCCAGCAGCTTAGTTAGTGCGGGACCGAACACCGGGGAGCTGTTTTTT. Drawing the rest from reference TRBV7-9 and TRBJ2-2, the complete variable domain is DTGVSQNPRHKITKRGQNVTFRCDPISEHNRLYWYRQTLGQGPEFLTYFQNEAQLEKSRLLSDRFSAERPKGSFSTLEIQRTEQGDSAMYLCASSLVSAGPNTGELFFGEGSRLTVL.